The 15 T cell receptor beta chains reported below all come from one sample, sequenced in a study of brain T cells in children with intractable seizures. Sequencing used immunoSEQ multiplex PCR; TCRdb keeps in-frame clones, though not all of them. The sample carries roughly 120,000 clones, 85% to 95% recorded once. This specimen consisted of peripheral blood, obtained at surgery. These receptor sequences come from a boy younger than two with hemimegalencephaly and intractable seizures.

For the CDR3, the DNA is TGTGCCAGTAGTATAACAGGGGAAACCACTGAAGCTTTCTTT. Translation gives CASSITGETTEAFF. The gene calls are TRBV19 and TRBJ1-1; 7 bases match TRBD1. CDR1 is LNHDA, CDR2 SQIVND, per germline (reference sequence). This CDR3 region has 14 residues. V was pared by 2 bases and J by 4 bases, with 4 bases of the junction left unmatched. The full variable domain, with the rest looked up from reference TRBV19 and TRBJ1-1, is DGGITQSPKYLFRKEGQNVTLSCEQNLNHDAMYWYRQDPGQGLRLIYYSQIVNDFQKGDIAEGYSVSREKKESFPLTVTSAQKNPTAFYLCASSITGETTEAFFGQGTRLTVV.

The chain employs TRBV24-1 and TRBJ1-4; 8 bases align to TRBD1. The CDR3 has 16 amino acids. Germline V lookup: CDR1 KGHDR, CDR2 SFDVKD. The V segment lost 4 bases and the J segment 8 bases; nucleotides outside the gene matches: 11. CDR3 coding DNA: TGTGCCACCAGTGACCAATGGACAGGGCGAGGGGAAAAACTGTTTTTT. This translates into CATSDQWTGRGEKLFF.

J is TRBJ2-7 and V is TRBV6-1; TRBD1 matches 9 bases. Trimming at V came to 2 bases and at J to 2 bases, leaving 4 bases not matched to a gene. The CDR3 is 15 residues long. In germline, CDR1 is MNHNS, CDR2 SASEGT. CDR3 nucleotide sequence: TGTGCCAGCAGTGAATACGGGACAGGGACCTACGAGCAGTACTTC. This codes for CASSEYGTGTYEQYF.

The rearrangement links TRBV19 to TRBJ2-7, with D hard to call. The CDR3 runs to 11 residues. Germline values: CDR1 LNHDA, CDR2 SQIVND (reference sequence). Trimming shortened V by 9 bases and J by 9 bases, and 15 bases separated the two germline ends. This CDR3 is CASESRARQYF. DNA for the CDR3: TGTGCCAGCGAAAGTCGGGCGAGGCAGTACTTC. The full variable domain, in which reference TRBV19 and TRBJ2-7 provide the parts outside the CDR3, is DGGITQSPKYLFRKEGQNVTLSCEQNLNHDAMYWYRQDPGQGLRLIYYSQIVNDFQKGDIAEGYSVSREKKESFPLTVTSAQKNPTAFYLCASESRARQYFGPGTRLTVT.

The chain uses TRBV2 and TRBJ2-7; 7 bases map to TRBD2. The CDR3 covers 15 residues. The V gene end was trimmed by 0 bases and the J gene end by 9 bases; junction bases not matched to a gene: 11. Germline V gene data show CDR1 as SNHLY and CDR2 as FYNNEI. The CDR3 region has the DNA TGTGCCAGCAGTGAAGCTGCGGCGGGAGAAGTAGGGCAGTACTTC. Translation: CASSEAAAGEVGQYF.

The rearrangement joins TRBV29-1 to TRBJ2-3, with D possibly called TRBD1 or TRBD2 (5 bases each). V dropped 7 bases and J dropped 5 bases, with 13 bases sitting between them. This CDR3 is built from 12 residues. Germline CDR1 reads SQVTM; CDR2 reads ANQGSEA. CDR3 sequence: CSGRDPGDTQYF. CDR3 bases: TGCAGCGGCCGGGACCCCGGAGATACGCAGTATTTT.

The chain joins TRBV5-1 to TRBJ2-5; D ambiguous. Germline V gene data show CDR1 as SGHRS and CDR2 as YFSETQ. The length of the CDR3 is 13 residues. V shed 4 bases and J shed 4 bases, with 11 bases lying between them. CDR3 protein: CASSTDPSETQYF. CDR3 DNA: TGCGCCAGCAGCACGGACCCCTCAGAGACCCAGTACTTC.

The chain has TRBV24-1 and TRBJ2-1; no firm D call. The germline V gene encodes CDR1 KGHDR and CDR2 SFDVKD. The CDR3 is 16 residues long. V was shortened by 2 bases and J by 3 bases, with 13 bases between the two germline ends. CDR3 in amino acids: CATSDSFHTHYNEQFF. The CDR3, as DNA: TGTGCCACCAGTGATTCATTCCACACCCACTACAATGAGCAGTTCTTC.

This clone was seen only a few times. The rearrangement joins TRBV4-2 to TRBJ2-7; a possible D gene is TRBD2 (6 bases). The CDR3 totals 15 residues. Trimming cost V 0 bases and J 3 bases, with 12 bases left between them. Germline loops: CDR1 LGHNA, CDR2 YNFKEQ. The chain's CDR3 is CASSQEEEGSYEQYF. In DNA form, the CDR3 reads TGTGCCAGCAGCCAAGAGGAGGAGGGGAGCTACGAGCAGTACTTC.

V gene TRBV2 combines with J gene TRBJ2-7, with 7 positions matching TRBD1. Germline V CDR1 and CDR2: SNHLY, FYNNEI. V dropped 3 bases and J dropped 6; count of bases not matched to a gene: 8. CDR3 length: 14 residues. CDR3 coding DNA: TGTGCCAGCAGTGACGCAGGGGGACGTGGCGAGCAGTACTTC. This encodes CASSDAGGRGEQYF.

The rearrangement uses TRBV9 and TRBJ2-5; 9 bases match TRBD2. CDR1 and CDR2 from the germline V gene are SGDLS and YYNGEE. The CDR3 has 16 amino acids. Trimming removed 4 bases from V and 7 bases from J; junction bases left unmatched: 14. The CDR3 region is CASSPRGLAGIGTQYF. CDR3 sequence (DNA): TGTGCCAGCAGCCCCAGGGGACTAGCCGGGATCGGGACCCAGTACTTC.

The CDR3 sequence: CASRKIAGGPRPQYF. CDR3 bases: TGTGCCAGCAGGAAGATAGCGGGAGGGCCGAGACCACAGTACTTC. The J gene is TRBJ2-5, the V gene TRBV28, with 11 nucleotides matching TRBD2. This CDR3 has 15 amino acids. The germline gives CDR1 MDHEN, CDR2 SYDVKM. Trimming took 6 bases from V and 11 from J; bases not matched to a gene: 14.

The chain links TRBV15 to TRBJ1-4, with D perhaps matching TRBD1 (5 bases). The CDR3 spans 13 residues. Between the trimmed V and J ends, which lost 5 bases and 4 bases, there was a span of 8 bases. Germline CDR1 reads LNHNV; CDR2 reads YYDKDF (reference sequence). CDR3 sequence: CATSGGINEKLFF. In DNA, the CDR3 is TGTGCCACCAGCGGGGGGATTAATGAAAAACTGTTTTTT. The full variable domain, in which reference TRBV15 and TRBJ1-4 provide the parts outside the CDR3, is DAMVIQNPRYQVTQFGKPVTLSCSQTLNHNVMYWYQQKSSQAPKLLFHYYDKDFNNEADTPDNFQSRRPNTSFCFLDIRSPGLGDTAMYLCATSGGINEKLFFGSGTQLSVL.

DNA of the CDR3: TGTGCCAGCAGCCCCTCGGTAGCCAAAAACATTCAGTACTTC. Amino acids: CASSPSVAKNIQYF. V is TRBV7-2 and J is TRBJ2-4; D not certain. Germline-derived CDR1 and CDR2 are SGHTA and FQGNSA. The ends were cut back, 5 bases at V and 0 bases at J, with 8 bases in the middle. There are 14 residues in the CDR3.

The V and J genes are TRBV12-3 or TRBV12-4 and TRBJ2-7; TRBD1 is a possible D gene (5 bases). CDR3 size: 13 residues. V gave up 6 bases and J gave up 2 bases, with 11 bases separating them. The CDR3 here is CASSPDSAYEQYF. CDR3 nucleotides: TGTGCCAGCAGCCCCGACAGCGCCTACGAGCAGTACTTC.